This T cell receptor (beta chain) is from a study of blood T cell repertoires in COVID-19. About the study: Samples representing acute and convalescent COVID-19 were sourced from the United States, Italy and Spain. T cells, B-cell-depleted T cells, or PBMCs supplied cDNA or gDNA.

The CDR3 runs 13 residues. V gave up 5 bases and J gave up 4 bases; unmatched junction bases: 3. Germline assignment: CDR1 SGHAT and CDR2 FQDESV (reference sequence). As processed by the authors: It was from reference gene primer amplification that nucleated cell counts were estimated. Profiled with immunoSEQ multiplex PCR; TCRdb holds only in-frame clones, not every one. V and J calls and clone size are those listed in that table; D and trimming were worked out from the DNA. The sample has 130,000 to 150,000 clones; approximately 90% are singletons. The chain links TRBV11-1 to TRBJ1-1; 8 positions match TRBD1. The specimen was peripheral blood. The clonotype originates from a human donor in a cohort sampled during active COVID-19. The DNA of the CDR3 is TGTGCCAGCAGCCTGGGACAGGCCACTGAAGCTTTCTTT. Amino acids: CASSLGQATEAFF.